This entry describes one T cell receptor beta chain. Its antigen remains unknown. The CDR3 runs to 16 residues. V shed 4 bases, J shed 5 bases, and the junction held 5 bases outside the gene matches. Germline V gives CDR1 SNHLY, CDR2 FYNNEI. The entry originates in a study of identical twins. The study, taken as a whole, reports: Findings depended on cross-sectional statistics rather than tracking the same donors.

One entry per CDR3 protein results from TCRdb running MiXCR on the 5' RACE reads. The sample includes 400,000 to 600,000 distinct CDR3 sequences, approximately 20% of them seen just once. The sample was also reused in another study, on yellow fever vaccine responses in identical twins.

The TCR sequence derives from a woman aged 18-29 years in good health. J is TRBJ2-1 and V is TRBV2, with TRBD2 matching over 13 bases. The specimen sequenced was CD4+ T cells sorted from blood. The CDR3 DNA sequence: TGTGCCAGCAGTGTGACGGGACTAGCGGGGAACAATGAGCAGTTCTTC. It codes for CASSVTGLAGNNEQFF.